Presented here are 13 T cell receptor beta chains from one specimen sequenced in a study of patients and donors after allogeneic stem cell transplantation. TCRdb independently ran MiXCR on the RT-PCR reads; one entry per CDR3 protein. The sample holds under 30,000 distinct CDR3 sequences, around 31% seen once. Input material: blood, either unsorted or a sorted T cell fraction (not recorded which). The source of these receptors is a human donor who was either an allogeneic HSCT recipient or a stem cell or donor lymphocyte infusion donor (not recorded which). It is not recorded whose cells these are; they may come from a transplant donor.

This chain uses TRBV20-1 with TRBJ2-3, with unresolved D. From germline, CDR1 is DFQATT and CDR2 SNEGSKA (reference sequence). V was pared by 1 base and J by 0 bases, with 2 bases between. CDR3 length: 12 residues. CDR3 sequence reads: CSARASTDTQYF. DNA of the CDR3: TGCAGTGCTAGAGCCAGCACAGATACGCAGTATTTT.

The rearrangement joins TRBV7-2 to TRBJ2-3, with TRBD2 matching over 7 bases. With V trimmed by 4 bases and J by 4 bases, 8 bases remained unmatched. The CDR3 runs to 15 residues. Looked up from germline, CDR1 is SGHTA and CDR2 is FQGNSA. CDR3 in amino acids: CASSWRSGAADTQYF. DNA for the CDR3: TGTGCCAGCAGCTGGAGAAGCGGGGCGGCAGATACGCAGTATTTT.

Within the sample, this clonotype is large (0.1 to 1%). For the CDR3, the DNA is TGCAGCGTGGGCCGGCTTCATCTGAACACTGAAGCTTTCTTT. Amino acid sequence: CSVGRLHLNTEAFF. The chain is built from TRBV29-1 and TRBJ1-1; no clear D gene. Germline CDR1 is SQVTM and CDR2 is ANQGSEA. The CDR3 has 14 residues. Trimming stripped 6 bases from V and 0 bases from J, with 14 bases between.

The chain recombines TRBV28 with TRBJ2-6, with D unclear. The CDR3 consists of 14 residues. The V gene lost 7 bases and the J gene lost 2 bases, with 9 bases spanning the gap. Germline V gene lookup returns CDR1 MDHEN and CDR2 SYDVKM. CDR3 sequence reads: CASTLFAGANVLTF. The CDR3, as DNA: TGTGCCAGCACCCTTTTCGCTGGGGCCAACGTCCTGACTTTC.

As regards this clonotype: Compared with germline, one end of the junction differs, possibly owing to a read error. J is TRBJ1-2 and V is TRBV7-7, with D perhaps TRBD1 (6 bases). The CDR3 loop spans 16 amino acids. The germline CDR1 and CDR2 sequences are SSHAT and FNYEAQ (reference sequence). The CDR3 DNA is TGTGCTAGCAGCTTAGCCCCCCGGGGGCTAGATGATGGCTACACCTTC. This codes for CASSLAPRGLDDGYTF.

This chain connects TRBV9 to TRBJ2-3; 7 bases line up with TRBD1. The CDR3 contains 16 residues. Trimming removed 4 bases from V and 2 bases from J; junction bases left unmatched: 10. Germline CDR1 and CDR2: SGDLS and YYNGEE. CDR3 sequence: CASSPRGQSLTDTQYF. The DNA for the CDR3 is TGTGCCAGCAGCCCACGGGGACAGTCTCTCACAGATACGCAGTATTTT.

This clonotype was seen repeatedly, ten times or more. The chain carries TRBV7-2 and TRBJ2-1; 13 bases align to TRBD2. Germline V gene sequence: CDR1 SGHTA, CDR2 FQGNSA. CDR3 length equals 15 residues. V gave up 4 bases and J gave up 8 bases; unmatched junction bases: 5. The CDR3: CASSSTSGGRDEQFF. CDR3 nucleotide sequence: TGTGCCAGCAGCTCGACTAGCGGGGGGCGGGATGAGCAGTTCTTC.

This clonotype appeared many times. The chain is built from TRBV9 and TRBJ2-2; 8 bases align to TRBD2. The germline V gene encodes CDR1 SGDLS and CDR2 YYNGEE. V was clipped by 3 bases and J by 7 bases; unmatched bases: 8. This CDR3 region has 15 residues. The CDR3 sequence is CASSAVAGFGGELFF. The CDR3 DNA sequence: TGTGCCAGCAGCGCCGTAGCGGGGTTTGGCGGGGAGCTGTTTTTT.

V gene TRBV2 combines with J gene TRBJ2-5; 10 bases map to TRBD2. The V gene end was trimmed by 2 bases and the J gene end by 1 base; junction bases not matched to a gene: 4. This CDR3 spans 16 amino acids. Germline CDR1 reads SNHLY; CDR2 reads FYNNEI. The CDR3 DNA follows: TGTGCCAGCAGTGAACTAGCGGGGGCCTTCCAAGAGACCCAGTACTTC. Encoded protein: CASSELAGAFQETQYF.

This clonotype was counted a few times. The chain joins TRBV6-2 or TRBV6-3 to TRBJ2-1, with 7 bases identical to TRBD2. CDR1 and CDR2 from the germline V gene are MNHEY and SVGEGT. The V segment lost 6 bases and the J segment 9 bases; nucleotides outside the gene matches: 5. The CDR3 totals 12 residues. The CDR3 DNA is TGTGCCAGCAGCATATGGGGGGGTGAGCAGTTCTTC. Amino acid sequence: CASSIWGGEQFF.

This clonotype was recorded many times. The chain combines TRBV29-1 with TRBJ2-5; 10 bases map to TRBD2. The CDR3 is 13 amino acids. After removal of 4 bases from V and 10 bases from J, the junction contained 9 bases not matched to a gene. Per germline, CDR1 SQVTM and CDR2 ANQGSEA. Here the CDR3 reads CSVASGGPRGQYF. The CDR3 DNA reads as TGCAGCGTTGCTAGCGGGGGCCCCAGGGGCCAGTACTTC.

The chain recombines TRBV7-2 with TRBJ2-2; D unresolved. Trimming removed 1 base at V and 2 bases at J, with 11 bases between. CDR1 and CDR2 from the germline V gene are SGHTA and FQGNSA. CDR3 size: 16 residues. The CDR3 reads CASSLVFVSNTGELFF. DNA for the CDR3: TGTGCCAGCAGCTTAGTATTCGTCTCTAACACCGGGGAGCTGTTTTTT.

The count of this clonotype is one. The V and J genes are TRBV7-6 and TRBJ1-4, with D perhaps matching TRBD1 (5 bases). The length of the CDR3 is 16 residues. With 1 base removed from V and 5 bases from J, the gap between germline ends came to 14 bases. CDR1 is SGHVS, CDR2 FNYEAQ, per germline. This chain's CDR3 is CASSLGPGRPNEKLFF. The CDR3 nucleotides are TGTGCCAGCAGCTTAGGGCCGGGACGACCGAATGAAAAACTGTTTTTT.